In its sample, the clone carrying this TCR beta chain ranks as medium-sized. Its antigen is unidentified. The authors' processing: In papillary thyroid cancer, a distant-metastasis classifier was built using CDR3 differences across clinicopathological groups. TCRdb re-called the PCR reads with MiXCR. These V and J calls are TCRdb output, not the study's own analysis. The sample holds 20,000 or so clones, more than 15% seen once. This specimen comes from a study of metastatic and nonmetastatic thyroid tumors. Study summary: Malignant thyroid and benign thyroid patients provided blood and tumor or nodule tissue whose repertoires were compared. Overall study results and limits: Reportedly, malignant thyroid tumors had significantly higher TCR beta diversity than benign nodules, in blood and tumor.

Treatment of any kind had been given to no patient before thyroid surgery. The germline gives CDR1 MNHEY, CDR2 SMNVEV (reference sequence). Deletions cut 5 bases from V and 3 bases from J, with 11 bases between. CDR3 length: 13 amino acids. The chain carries TRBV27 and TRBJ2-7; D call uncertain. Sequenced input: tumor tissue. The sequence was collected from a female donor with papillary thyroid cancer or a benign thyroid nodule (not recorded which). Some clones in this sample may be carry-over from other donors' samples. CDR3 sequence reads: CASSPLPLYEQYF. Written as DNA, the CDR3 is TGTGCCAGCAGTCCGCTTCCCCTCTACGAGCAGTACTTC.